This TCR beta chain was profiled in a study of cytomegalovirus exposure and HLA in healthy donors. General study points: The productive fraction for most TCR beta V segments was about 87% or about 30% in an earlier analysis. A few of the chains that were CMV-associated were confirmed in vitro to be specific for CMV antigens. The authors later found most CMV-associated TCR beta chains appeared HLA-restricted.

In the PCR, 60 Vbeta and 13 Jbeta primers were used. Using immunoSEQ multiplex PCR, the repertoire was profiled, and TCRdb retains in-frame clones only, with some absent. The profile covers roughly 120,000 clones, with around 62% appearing a single time and 7.5% to 9.5% taken by the ten largest. On this clone itself: Its antigen is still unknown.

In germline, CDR1 is LNHDA, CDR2 SQIVND (reference sequence). Trimming pared 0 bases from V and 0 bases from J, leaving 9 bases between. The CDR3 contains 16 residues. The source material was PBMCs. The V and J genes are TRBV19 and TRBJ1-3; no clear D gene. This TCR derives from a woman in her thirties or forties in good health and CMV-seropositive. The CDR3 DNA is TGTGCCAGTAGTATAGAGGCCACAAGCTCTGGAAACACCATATATTTT. The encoded protein is CASSIEATSSGNTIYF.